A single sample is the source of the 18 T cell receptor beta chains below, sequenced in a study of blood T cell repertoires in COVID-19. TCRdb keeps only in-frame clones here, not all; method: immunoSEQ multiplex PCR. The data contain under 200,000 clones, about 85% of them singletons. Sequencing was carried out using peripheral blood. These receptors originate from a woman older than 75 with acute or convalescent COVID-19.

The chain has TRBV28 and TRBJ2-7, with 9 bases identical to TRBD2. The germline V gene has CDR1 MDHEN and CDR2 SYDVKM. This CDR3 comprises 15 residues. Germline trimming cut 5 bases from V and 5 bases from J; bases unmatched to any gene: 10. The CDR3 loop is CASSLSAGGWNEQYF. The CDR3 DNA follows: TGTGCCAGCAGTCTTTCAGCGGGAGGATGGAACGAGCAGTACTTC.

The V and J genes are TRBV7-8 and TRBJ1-1; D unresolved. CDR1 SGHVS and CDR2 FQNEAQ come from the germline V gene. Trimming removed 5 bases from V and 0 bases from J, with 22 bases in between. There are 18 residues in the CDR3. CDR3 nucleotide sequence: TGTGCCAGCAGCCGCCTGCCCTTTGGACTACTCATGAACACTGAAGCTTTCTTT. This translates into CASSRLPFGLLMNTEAFF.

This rearrangement joins TRBV6-2 or TRBV6-3 to TRBJ2-1; 7 nucleotides line up with TRBD2. There are 16 residues in the CDR3. Unmatched junction bases numbered 9, after V lost 3 bases and J lost 4 bases. CDR1 is MNHEY and CDR2 is SVGEGT in the germline V gene. CDR3 loop: CASSYPRLAPYNEQFF. As DNA, the CDR3 is TGTGCCAGCAGTTATCCAAGACTAGCTCCTTACAATGAGCAGTTCTTC.

This clone is a singleton in its sample. The V and J genes are TRBV2 and TRBJ1-2, with D unclear. CDR3 length equals 11 residues. Germline values: CDR1 SNHLY, CDR2 FYNNEI. V lost 6 bases to trimming and J lost 8 bases, with 10 bases between them. The CDR3: CASSGREGYTF. The DNA for the CDR3 is TGTGCCAGCAGCGGCCGGGAAGGCTACACCTTC.

This clone was seen a single time. The chain uses TRBV10-3 and TRBJ2-7; D is undetermined. The CDR3 is 14 amino acids. Trimming pared 0 bases from V and 1 base from J, leaving 7 bases between. The germline CDR1 and CDR2 sequences are ENHRY and SYGVKD. Written as DNA, the CDR3 is TGTGCCATCAGTGAGTCCCGGGTTTCCTACGAGCAGTACTTC. Translated, it gives CAISESRVSYEQYF.

The rearrangement links TRBV6-5 to TRBJ2-4; 10 positions agree with TRBD2. The CDR3 sequence is 16 residues long. Germline assignment: CDR1 MNHEY and CDR2 SVGAGI. V dropped 4 bases and J dropped 1; count of bases not matched to a gene: 4. CDR3 protein: CASSSSGSMAKNIQYF. The DNA for the CDR3 is TGTGCCAGCAGTTCTAGCGGGAGTATGGCCAAAAACATTCAGTACTTC.

V and J are TRBV27 and TRBJ1-1, with D possibly TRBD1 on 5 matching bases. CDR1 and CDR2 from the germline V gene are MNHEY and SMNVEV (reference sequence). With 6 bases removed from V and 4 bases from J, the gap between germline ends came to 12 bases. The CDR3 has 13 amino acids. CDR3 protein: CASSRQLSTEAFF. The DNA for the CDR3 is TGTGCCAGCAGCCGACAGTTGAGCACTGAAGCTTTCTTT.

The CDR3 nucleotides read TGTGCCAGCAGCTTAGTATCAGTCCGAGGGACAGATACGCAGTATTTT. Amino acid sequence: CASSLVSVRGTDTQYF. The V call is TRBV5-8, the J call TRBJ2-3, with D possibly matching TRBD2 (5 bases). V was shortened by 2 bases and J by 3 bases, with 16 bases between the two germline ends. This CDR3 contains 16 residues. CDR1 is SGHTS, CDR2 YDEGEE, per germline.

This clone has just one count. The rearrangement joins TRBV12-5 to TRBJ1-1, with D unclear. Germline CDR1 is LGHNT and CDR2 is FRNRAP. The V gene lost 5 bases and the J gene lost 0 bases, with 7 bases spanning the gap. This CDR3 is 13 amino acids long. The DNA of the CDR3 is TGTGCTAGTGGTCCGGAGATGAACACTGAAGCTTTCTTT. Its protein product is CASGPEMNTEAFF.

V is TRBV15 and J is TRBJ1-3; no reliable D call. Germline V lookup: CDR1 LNHNV, CDR2 YYDKDF (reference sequence). This CDR3 is built from 13 residues. V was trimmed by 3 bases and J by 0 bases, leaving 3 bases between them. CDR3 protein: CATSRSSGNTIYF. CDR3 nucleotide sequence: TGTGCCACCAGCAGGAGCTCTGGAAACACCATATATTTT.

The chain couples TRBV7-2 to TRBJ1-1, with D unresolved. CDR3 size: 13 residues. CDR1 is SGHTA and CDR2 is FQGNSA in the germline V gene. V lost 2 bases and J 5 bases, leaving 9 bases between the germline ends. The CDR3 nucleotides are TGTGCCAGCAGCTTATTTGTGAGGACTGAAGCTTTCTTT. This encodes CASSLFVRTEAFF.

The chain uses TRBV4-3 and TRBJ2-6; no reliable D call. Trimming shortened V by 1 base and J by 2 bases, and 15 bases separated the two germline ends. Germline V gene lookup returns CDR1 LGHNA and CDR2 YSLEER. The CDR3 totals 18 residues. The CDR3 spells CASSQAAPLGTGANVLTF. The CDR3 bases are TGCGCCAGCAGCCAAGCCGCCCCCCTAGGTACTGGGGCCAACGTCCTGACTTTC.

V and J are TRBV6-6 and TRBJ2-1; 9 bases align to TRBD2. The junction had 10 bases not matched to a gene; V was cut back by 8 bases and J by 2 bases. Per germline, CDR1 MNHNY and CDR2 SVGAGI (reference sequence). CDR3 length equals 16 residues. CDR3 DNA: TGTGCCAGCGGGCCACATTTAGCGGGAGCCTACAATGAGCAGTTCTTC. The encoded protein is CASGPHLAGAYNEQFF.

The genes are TRBV5-8 and TRBJ2-2; 7 nucleotides agree with TRBD1. The junction had 14 bases not matched to a gene; V was cut back by 5 bases and J by 4 bases. Germline lookup yields CDR1 SGHTS and CDR2 YDEGEE. The CDR3 totals 17 residues. CDR3 DNA: TGTGCCAGCAGTCTAACGTCGACAGGGCGGAGCACCGGGGAGCTGTTTTTT. Protein: CASSLTSTGRSTGELFF. The full variable domain, its missing parts supplied by reference TRBV5-8 and TRBJ2-2, is EAGVTQSPTHLIKTRGQQATLRCSPISGHTSVYWYQQALGLGLQFLLWYDEGEERNRGNFPPRFSGRQFPNYSSELNVNALELEDSALYLCASSLTSTGRSTGELFFGEGSRLTVL.

The chain couples TRBV9 to TRBJ2-7; TRBD2 agrees at 11 bases. CDR1 and CDR2 from the germline V gene are SGDLS and YYNGEE. CDR3 length: 13 residues. The V segment lost 3 bases and the J segment 6 bases; nucleotides outside the gene matches: 2. The CDR3 reads CASSGLAGGEQYF. The CDR3 DNA reads as TGTGCCAGCAGCGGGCTAGCGGGAGGCGAGCAGTACTTC.

The V and J genes are TRBV30 and TRBJ1-1, with D perhaps matching TRBD1 (6 bases). The germline V gene encodes CDR1 GTSNPN and CDR2 SVGIG (reference sequence). V was shortened by 1 base and J by 1 base, with 16 bases between the two germline ends. The CDR3 has 16 residues. CDR3 nucleotide sequence: TGTGCCTGGAGTGGATGGGACATCCTCCAGAACACTGAAGCTTTCTTT. This gives the protein CAWSGWDILQNTEAFF. The whole variable domain, remainder taken from reference TRBV30 and TRBJ1-1, is SQTIHQWPATLVQPVGSPLSLECTVEGTSNPNLYWYRQAAGRGLQLLFYSVGIGQISSEVPQNLSASRPQDRQFILSSKKLLLSDSGFYLCAWSGWDILQNTEAFFGQGTRLTVV.

The chain joins TRBV18 to TRBJ1-3; tentatively, D is TRBD1 (5 bases). The CDR3 contains 15 residues. The germline V gene encodes CDR1 KGHSH and CDR2 LQKENI. Deletions cut 2 bases from V and 4 bases from J, with 12 bases between. DNA of the CDR3: TGTGCCAGCTCACCAGGGACTGCGGAGGGAAACACCATATATTTT. Residues: CASSPGTAEGNTIYF.

This clone has a single count. The chain recombines TRBV2 with TRBJ1-4; 8 bases align to TRBD1. CDR1 and CDR2 (germline): SNHLY, FYNNEI. The CDR3 contains 15 residues. Trimming took 6 bases from V and 8 from J; bases not matched to a gene: 11. CDR3 in DNA: TGTGCCAGCAGAGCACAGGGACAGGTGTCGGAAAAACTGTTTTTT. This encodes CASRAQGQVSEKLFF. Based on the CDR3 plus reference TRBV2 and TRBJ1-4, the full variable domain is EPEVTQTPSHQVTQMGQEVILRCVPISNHLYFYWYRQILGQKVEFLVSFYNNEISEKSEIFDDQFSVERPDGSNFTLKIRSTKLEDSAMYFCASRAQGQVSEKLFFGSGTQLSVL.